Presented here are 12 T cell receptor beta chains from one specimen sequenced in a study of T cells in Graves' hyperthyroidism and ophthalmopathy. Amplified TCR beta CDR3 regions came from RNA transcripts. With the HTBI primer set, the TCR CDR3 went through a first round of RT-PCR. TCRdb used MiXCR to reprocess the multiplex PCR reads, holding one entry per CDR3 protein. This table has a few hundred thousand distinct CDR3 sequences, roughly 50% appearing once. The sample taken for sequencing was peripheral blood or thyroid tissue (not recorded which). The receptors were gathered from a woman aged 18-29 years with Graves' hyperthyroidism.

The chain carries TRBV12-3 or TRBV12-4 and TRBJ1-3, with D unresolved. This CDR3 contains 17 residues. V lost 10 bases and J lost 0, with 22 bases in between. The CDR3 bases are TGTGCCACTTCGCGGAGGCCGACTGGAATCTCTGGAAACACCATATATTTT. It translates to CATSRRPTGISGNTIYF.

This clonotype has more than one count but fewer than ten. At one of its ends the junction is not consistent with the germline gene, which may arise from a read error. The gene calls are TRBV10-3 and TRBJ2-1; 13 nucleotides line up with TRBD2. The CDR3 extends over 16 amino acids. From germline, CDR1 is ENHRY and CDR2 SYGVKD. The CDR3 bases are TGTGCCACCAGTGATTCTTGGACTAGCGGGAGTAATGAGCAGTTCTTC. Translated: CATSDSWTSGSNEQFF.

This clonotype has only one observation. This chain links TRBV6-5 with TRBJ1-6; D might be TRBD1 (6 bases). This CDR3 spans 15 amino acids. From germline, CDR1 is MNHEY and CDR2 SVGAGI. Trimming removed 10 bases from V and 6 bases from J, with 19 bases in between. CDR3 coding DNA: TGTGCCATCGGGAGTAGGGGGGCGCGTAATTCACCCCTCCACTTT. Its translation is CAIGSRGARNSPLHF.

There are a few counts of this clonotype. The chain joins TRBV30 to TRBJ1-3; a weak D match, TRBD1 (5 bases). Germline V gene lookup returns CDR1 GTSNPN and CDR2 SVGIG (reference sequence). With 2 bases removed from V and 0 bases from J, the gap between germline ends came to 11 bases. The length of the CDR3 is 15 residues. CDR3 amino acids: CAWSYDSYSGNTIYF. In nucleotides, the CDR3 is TGTGCCTGGAGTTACGACAGCTACTCTGGAAACACCATATATTTT. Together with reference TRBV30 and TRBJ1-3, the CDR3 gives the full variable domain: SQTIHQWPATLVQPVGSPLSLECTVEGTSNPNLYWYRQAAGRGLQLLFYSVGIGQISSEVPQNLSASRPQDRQFILSSKKLLLSDSGFYLCAWSYDSYSGNTIYFGEGSWLTVV.

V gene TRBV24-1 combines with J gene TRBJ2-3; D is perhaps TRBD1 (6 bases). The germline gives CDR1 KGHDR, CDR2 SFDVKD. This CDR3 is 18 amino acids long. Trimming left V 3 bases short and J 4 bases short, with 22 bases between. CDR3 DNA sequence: TGTGCCACCAGTGATCCACAGGGCGTTCAGAGTTTCGCAGATACGCAGTATTTT. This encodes CATSDPQGVQSFADTQYF.

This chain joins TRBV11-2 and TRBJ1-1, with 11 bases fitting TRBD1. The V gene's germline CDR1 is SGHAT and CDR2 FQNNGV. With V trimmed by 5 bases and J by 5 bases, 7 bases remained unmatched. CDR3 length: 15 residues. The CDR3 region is CASSPRTGGRTEAFF. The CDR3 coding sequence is TGTGCCAGCAGCCCGCGGACAGGGGGCAGGACTGAAGCTTTCTTT.

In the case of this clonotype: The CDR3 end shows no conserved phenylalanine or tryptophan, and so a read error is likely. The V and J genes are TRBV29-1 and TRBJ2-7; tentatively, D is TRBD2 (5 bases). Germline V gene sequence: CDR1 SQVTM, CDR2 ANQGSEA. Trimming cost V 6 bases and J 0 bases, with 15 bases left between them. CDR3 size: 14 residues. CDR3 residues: CSVSHRGSSYEQYL. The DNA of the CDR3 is TGCAGCGTCTCCCACCGGGGAAGCTCCTACGAGCAGTACCTC.

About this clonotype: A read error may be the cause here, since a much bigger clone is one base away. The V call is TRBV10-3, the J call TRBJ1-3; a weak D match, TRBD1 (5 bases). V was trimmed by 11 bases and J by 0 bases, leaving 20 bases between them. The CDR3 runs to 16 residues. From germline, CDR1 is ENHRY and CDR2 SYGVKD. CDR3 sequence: CACSDGAASSGNTIYF. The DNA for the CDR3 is TGTGCCTGCAGTGATGGGGCCGCGAGCTCTGGAAACACCATATATTTT.

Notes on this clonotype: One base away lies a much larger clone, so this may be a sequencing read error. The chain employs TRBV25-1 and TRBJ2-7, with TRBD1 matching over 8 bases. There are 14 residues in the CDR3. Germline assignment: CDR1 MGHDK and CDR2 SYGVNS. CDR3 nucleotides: TGTGCCAGCAGATACCGGGACAGGTACTACGGGCAGTACTTC. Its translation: CASRYRDRYYGQYF.

The CDR3 coding sequence is TGTGCCAGCAGTGAAAGCACCGGGGAGCTAGCGGGAGATTCGGAGACCCAGTACTTC. Its translation: CASSESTGELAGDSETQYF. This rearrangement joins TRBV6-5 to TRBJ2-5; 10 bases fit TRBD2. Germline assignment: CDR1 MNHEY and CDR2 SVGAGI. With 5 bases clipped from V and 5 bases from J, the junction kept 20 bases outside the gene matches. This CDR3 is 19 amino acids long.

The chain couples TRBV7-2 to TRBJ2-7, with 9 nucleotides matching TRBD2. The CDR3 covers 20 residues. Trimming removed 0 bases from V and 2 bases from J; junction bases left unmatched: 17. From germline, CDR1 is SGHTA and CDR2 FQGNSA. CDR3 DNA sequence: TGTGCCAGCAGCTTAGCCCGCGTGGGCGGGAGGGCCGCAAGGGCCTACGAGCAGTACTTC. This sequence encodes CASSLARVGGRAARAYEQYF.

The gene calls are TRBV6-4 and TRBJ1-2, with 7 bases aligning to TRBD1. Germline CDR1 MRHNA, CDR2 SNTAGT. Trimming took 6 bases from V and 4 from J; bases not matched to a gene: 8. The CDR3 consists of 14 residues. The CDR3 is CASSPVDRVYGYTF. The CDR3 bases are TGTGCCAGCAGCCCCGTTGACAGGGTCTATGGCTACACCTTC.